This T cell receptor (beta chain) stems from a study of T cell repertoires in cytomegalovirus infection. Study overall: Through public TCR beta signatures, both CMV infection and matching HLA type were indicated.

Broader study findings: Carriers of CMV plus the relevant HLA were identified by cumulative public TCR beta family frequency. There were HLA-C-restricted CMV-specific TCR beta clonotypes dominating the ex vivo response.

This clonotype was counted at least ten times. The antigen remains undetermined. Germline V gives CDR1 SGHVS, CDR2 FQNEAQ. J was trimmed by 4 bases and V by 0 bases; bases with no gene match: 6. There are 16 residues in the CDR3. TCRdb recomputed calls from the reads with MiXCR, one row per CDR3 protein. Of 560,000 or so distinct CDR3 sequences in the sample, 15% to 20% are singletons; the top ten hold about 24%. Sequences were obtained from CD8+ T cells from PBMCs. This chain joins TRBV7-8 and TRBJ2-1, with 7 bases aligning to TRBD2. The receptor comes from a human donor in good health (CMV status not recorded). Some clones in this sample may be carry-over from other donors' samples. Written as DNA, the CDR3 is TGTGCCAGCAGCTTAGCGCCTAGCGGAGTATACAATGAGCAGTTCTTC. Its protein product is CASSLAPSGVYNEQFF.